The T cell receptor beta chain described here comes from a study of blood T cells in healthy people across ages. Looking at the study overall: Template switching recovered approximately one barcoded beta molecule for every two T cells.

The CDR3 is 14 amino acids. The germline gives CDR1 SEHNR, CDR2 FQNEAQ (reference sequence). V lost 3 bases and J lost 5; bases outside the gene matches: 3. A sample-barcoded 5' primer and a J-beta primer mix were used in a second PCR of roughly 6 to 11 cycles. TCRdb reanalysed the 5' RACE reads using MiXCR and keeps one entry per CDR3 protein. This table has roughly 560,000 distinct CDR3 sequences, around 24% appearing once. These data were also reused for a study on T cells of mothers and their children.

The sequence was obtained from a boy younger than 18 in good health. Sequencing was performed on blood. The chain employs TRBV7-9 and TRBJ1-5, with 8 positions matching TRBD1. CDR3 nucleotides: TGTGCCAGCAGCTTTTCAGGGGGCCATCAGCCCCAGCATTTT. Translated, it gives CASSFSGGHQPQHF.